The 4 T cell receptor beta chains below were found in one sample sequenced in a study of tissue T cells after allogeneic stem cell transplantation. Some clones are missing from TCRdb's copy, which holds only in-frame ones; the method was immunoSEQ multiplex PCR. The data hold about 9,600 clones, with under 75% observed a single time. Material: tissue from the ileum, obtained at autopsy. The receptors come from a woman between 18 and 55 years old with breast cancer.

The CDR3 here is CASSLTRVSTDTQYF. DNA for the CDR3: TGTGCCAGTAGTCTAACGAGAGTTTCCACAGATACGCAGTATTTT. The chain couples TRBV19 to TRBJ2-3, with unresolved D. This CDR3 is built from 15 residues. V gave up 5 bases and J gave up 2 bases, with 14 bases separating them. Germline V CDR1 and CDR2: LNHDA, SQIVND (reference sequence).

Note on this clone: One end of the junction varies from germline; a read error may be responsible. The CDR3 region is CASSLVSEYGYIF. The CDR3 DNA follows: TGTGCCAGCAGCTTAGTCAGCGAATATGGCTACATCTTC. The rearrangement joins TRBV7-9 to TRBJ1-2; no definite D call. There are 13 residues in the CDR3. Germline assignment: CDR1 SEHNR and CDR2 FQNEAQ (reference sequence).

This sequence joins TRBV21-1 and TRBJ2-5; the D call in the table, TRBD1, was not verified against the DNA. TRBV21-1 is a listed pseudogene. The CDR3 extends over 14 amino acids. This CDR3 reads CASSNPEKGETQYF. The CDR3 bases are TGTGCCAGCAGCAATCCCGAAAAGGGGGAGACCCAGTACTTC.

This clone was observed once. The chain couples TRBV13 to TRBJ2-5; D is unclear. The CDR3 runs 12 residues. The V end lost 0 bases, the J end lost 5 bases, and 4 bases lay between the germline ends. Germline lookup yields CDR1 PRHDT and CDR2 FYEKMQ (reference sequence). CDR3 in DNA: TGTGCCAGCAGCTTAGGCCGGGAGACCCAGTACTTC. This translates into CASSLGRETQYF.